This paragraph reports one T cell receptor beta chain. The antigen is undetermined. This CDR3 spans 16 amino acids. Germline assignment: CDR1 ENHRY and CDR2 SYGVKD. V shed 2 bases and J 5 bases; nucleotides not matched to a gene: 2. The data were taken from a study of Ad26.COV2.S vaccination and SARS-CoV-2 variants. On the study more broadly: Participants got Ad26.COV2.S intramuscularly, once or twice 56 days apart. Study-wide results and limits: TCR breadth and depth estimates may have understated total T cell responses.

The protocol was immunoSEQ multiplex PCR, while the TCRdb copy is restricted to in-frame clones and leaves out a portion. The repertoire consists of about 320,000 clones, with about 85% occurring once and the leading ten covering approximately 2.1%. The treatment denotes: around 19 received Ad26.COV2.S at low or high dose, single or two shots; about 5 received placebo; per-sample allocation not given. Material that was analyzed had been drawn on day 63 after the first vaccine or placebo injection. This sequence joins TRBV10-3 and TRBJ2-5, with 16 bases that match TRBD2. This TCR derives from a person aged 18 to 65 who received the Ad26.COV2.S COVID-19 vaccine or a placebo. The sequenced sample was peripheral blood, obtained in a trial of Ad26.COV2.S vaccine versus placebo. The CDR3 protein is CAISETGLAGGETQYF. DNA of the CDR3: TGTGCCATCAGTGAGACGGGACTAGCGGGGGGGGAGACCCAGTACTTC.